The rows below give T cell receptor beta chains drawn from one sample of a study of T cell changes during pregnancy in multiple sclerosis. Method: immunoSEQ multiplex PCR; TCRdb's copy keeps in-frame clones and lacks some. The sample lists approximately 45,000 clones; around 84% were seen once. This material consisted of CD4+ T cells from peripheral blood mononuclear cells, taken before pregnancy. The receptors come from a female donor with multiple sclerosis, enrolled in a pregnancy study. The CDR3 runs from the conserved cysteine through the conserved F or W. D genes are given only for firm matches. Size is stated for part of the rows, as once, few or many counts, or as a class when the clone is expanded.

TRBJ2-7 | NA | TRBV7-8 | NA | TGTGCCAGCAGCTCCCGTAGCGGTAAGAGCTCCTACGAGCAGTACTTC | CASSSRSGKSSYEQYF
TRBJ1-1 | few | TRBV5-6 | NA | TGTGCCAGCAGCTTTGCGTCAGGCGACGCTTTCTTT | CASSFASGDAFF
TRBJ1-4 | NA | TRBV30 | NA | TGTGCCTGGAACCTCAAGGGCGGGGGTGAAAAACTGTTTTTT | CAWNLKGGGEKLFF
TRBJ1-3 | NA | TRBV19 | NA | TGTGCCAGTAGTCCCGCAGGGGATCGTGGAAACACCATATATTTT | CASSPAGDRGNTIYF
TRBJ1-2 | NA | TRBV7-8 | NA | TGTGCCAGCAGCGACCAGACAAACTATGGCTACACCTTC | CASSDQTNYGYTF
TRBJ1-1 | NA | TRBV5-5 | TRBD1 | TGTGCCAGCAGCTGGGACAGGTTCACTGAAGCTTTCTTT | CASSWDRFTEAFF
TRBJ2-5 | once | TRBV11-2 | NA | TGTGCCAGCAGCTTAGCGGGCGGAGGGACCCAGTACTTC | CASSLAGGGTQYF
TRBJ2-2 | NA | TRBV5-1 | TRBD1 | TGCGCCAGCTCAGGACAGGGGACCGGGGAGCTGTTTTTT | CASSGQGTGELFF
TRBJ1-3 | NA | TRBV5-1 | NA | TGCGCCAGCAGCTTGGAGGGGCCCAGAAACACCATATATTTT | CASSLEGPRNTIYF
TRBJ2-3 | few | TRBV7-3 | TRBD1 | TGTGCCAGCAGCATGGGGACAGGGCTTTGGGATACGCAGTATTTT | CASSMGTGLWDTQYF
TRBJ2-4 | once | TRBV4-2 | TRBD2 | TGTGCCAGCAGCCAAGATTCGAGCGGGGGGTCGAAAAACATTCAGTACTTC | CASSQDSSGGSKNIQYF
TRBJ2-7 | NA | TRBV4-3 | NA | TGCGCCAGCAGCCAAGATCAGGGCCACTACGAGCAGTACTTC | CASSQDQGHYEQYF
TRBJ2-7 | NA | TRBV2 | NA | TGTGCCAGCAGTGAAGAACTGAGACCCTCAGGGTACTTC | CASSEELRPSGYF
TRBJ1-2 | NA | TRBV5-1 | TRBD1 | TGCGCCAGCAGCTACGGACAGGGGGCCGTCTATGGCTACACCTTC | CASSYGQGAVYGYTF
TRBJ2-7 | once | TRBV4-1 | NA | TGCGCCAGCAGCCAAGAGGCACCAGGGGTCAGCTCCTACGAGCAGTACTTC | CASSQEAPGVSSYEQYF
TRBJ1-1 | NA | TRBV25-1 | NA | TGTGCCACCCGACGGGTGGGGGGGACTGAAGCTTTCTTT | CATRRVGGTEAFF
TRBJ1-4 | NA | TRBV7-2 | TRBD1 | TGTGCCAGCAGCTTATACAGGGGGCAAGAAAAACTGTTTTTT | CASSLYRGQEKLFF
TRBJ1-2 | medium-sized | TRBV6-6 | NA | TGTGCCAGCGGCAACAGGTCGATGGGCTATGGCTACACCTTC | CASGNRSMGYGYTF
TRBJ1-2 | NA | TRBV5-1 | TRBD1 | TGCGCCAGCAGCGAGTTGGGACAGGGGGCCGCTAACTATGGCTACACCTTC | CASSELGQGAANYGYTF
TRBJ1-5 | NA | TRBV6-1 | TRBD1 | TGTGCCAGCCAACGGACAGGGGGCCAGCCCCAGCATTTT | CASQRTGGQPQHF
TRBJ1-6 | NA | TRBV10-3 | NA | TGTGCCATCAGTGAAGGGAGGAATAATTCACCCCTCCACTTT | CAISEGRNNSPLHF
TRBJ1-1 | NA | TRBV27 | NA | TGTGCCAGCAGTGCCCCAGGCATGGGCACTGAAGCTTTCTTT | CASSAPGMGTEAFF
TRBJ2-7 | once | TRBV27 | NA | TGTGCCAGCAGTTTAAGGGTTAGCGGACTCTACGAGCAGTACTTC | CASSLRVSGLYEQYF
TRBJ2-1 | once | TRBV25-1 | TRBD2 | TGTGCCAGCAGTGATCCCACCGGGACTAGCTACAATGAGCAGTTCTTC | CASSDPTGTSYNEQFF
TRBJ1-6 | NA | TRBV5-4 | NA | TGTGCCAGCAGCTTGGAACGGGGGAATTCACCCCTCCACTTT | CASSLERGNSPLHF
TRBJ1-4 | NA | TRBV7-2 | NA | TGTGCCAGCAGGGTCGGTAATGAAAAACTGTTTTTT | CASRVGNEKLFF
TRBJ1-5 | NA | TRBV19 | TRBD1 | TGTGCCAGCGAGAGACAGGGAGGCACTCAGCCCCAGCATTTT | CASERQGGTQPQHF
TRBJ2-7 | medium-sized | TRBV11-2 | NA | TGTGCCAGCAGCTCGACCCTAGAGTCCTACGAGCAGTACTTC | CASSSTLESYEQYF
TRBJ1-1 | NA | TRBV6-1 | TRBD1 | TGTGCCAGCAGTGGGACAGGGACTGGTGAAGCTTTCTTT | CASSGTGTGEAFF
TRBJ2-7 | few | TRBV7-2 | TRBD2 | TGTGCCAGCAGCCTAGCTAGCGGGAGGGGACGCGAGCAGTACTTC | CASSLASGRGREQYF
TRBJ2-1 | NA | TRBV27 | NA | TGTGCCAGCAGTTTAAGGTACGGGATTGAGAATGAGCAGTTCTTC | CASSLRYGIENEQFF
TRBJ1-2 | NA | TRBV30 | NA | TGTGCCTGGAGCGGCGGTCCTTACCCTGGGGGCTACACCTTC | CAWSGGPYPGGYTF
TRBJ2-1 | NA | TRBV4-1 | NA | TGCGCCAGCAGGGGAGAGACTAGTCCAAACAATGAGCAGTTCTTC | CASRGETSPNNEQFF
TRBJ1-5 | NA | TRBV7-2 | TRBD1 | TGTGCCAGCAGCTTAGGGGCCGGGACAGGGGGCAATCAGCCCCAGCATTTT | CASSLGAGTGGNQPQHF
TRBJ2-5 | NA | TRBV7-2 | TRBD2 | TGTGCCAGCAGCTTAGCGAGCGGGGGGGGAGAGACCCAGTACTTC | CASSLASGGGETQYF
TRBJ2-7 | NA | TRBV19 | NA | TGTGCCAGTAGTTCTTGGACAGAGGGCGAGCAGTACTTC | CASSSWTEGEQYF
TRBJ2-1 | NA | TRBV7-2 | NA | TGTGCCAGCAGCTTTAGCGGTCCTCCCTTCAATGAGCAGTTCTTC | CASSFSGPPFNEQFF
TRBJ1-2 | NA | TRBV5-4 | TRBD1 | TGTGCCAGCAGCTTGGGGGGCGGACAGGCGTCTATTTTTCAAGGCTACACCTTC | CASSLGGGQASIFQGYTF
TRBJ2-1 | once | TRBV5-1 | NA | TGCGCCAGCAGCTTGAATGCGGGGATCTACAATGAGCAGTTCTTC | CASSLNAGIYNEQFF
TRBJ1-2 | once | TRBV18 | TRBD1 | TGTGCCAGCTCACCATGGGACAGTCCTGGTGGCTACACCTTC | CASSPWDSPGGYTF
TRBJ1-2 | NA | TRBV7-9 | NA | TGTGCCAGCAGCCCGCGTTTTCTAAACTATGGCTACACCTTC | CASSPRFLNYGYTF
TRBJ1-2 | NA | TRBV4-2 | TRBD1 | TGTGCCAGCAGCCAAGACTGGGACAGCCTCTATGGCTACACCTTC | CASSQDWDSLYGYTF
TRBJ2-3 | NA | TRBV9 | NA | TGTGCCAGCAGCGTAGACCAGGTGGGAGATACGCAGTATTTT | CASSVDQVGDTQYF
TRBJ2-3 | NA | TRBV29-1 | NA | TGCAGCGTTGACAGCGGGCGAGGGCACACAGATACGCAGTATTTT | CSVDSGRGHTDTQYF
TRBJ2-6 | NA | TRBV6-5 | NA | TGTGCCAGCAGCCCCCTCTCTGGGGCCAACGTCCTGACTTTC | CASSPLSGANVLTF
TRBJ2-1 | many | TRBV10-1 | TRBD2 | TGCGCCAGCCAAGGGACTAGCGGGAGCTACAATGAGCAGTTCTTC | CASQGTSGSYNEQFF
TRBJ2-1 | NA | TRBV27 | NA | TGTGCCAGCAGTTCTGAAGGCGCTCACTATAAGAGCTCCTACAATGAGCAGTTCTTC | CASSSEGAHYKSSYNEQFF
TRBJ2-1 | NA | TRBV5-1 | TRBD2 | TGCGCCAGCAGCGTACTAGCGGGAGCCCTTCTAGTCGATGAGCAGTTCTTC | CASSVLAGALLVDEQFF
TRBJ1-1 | NA | TRBV5-1 | TRBD1 | TGCGCCAGCAGCTTGACACCGGGACAGCGAATGAACACTGAAGCTTTCTTT | CASSLTPGQRMNTEAFF
TRBJ1-2 | NA | TRBV30 | TRBD1 | TGTGCCTGGTCCCGGGACAGAAACTATGGCTACACCTTC | CAWSRDRNYGYTF